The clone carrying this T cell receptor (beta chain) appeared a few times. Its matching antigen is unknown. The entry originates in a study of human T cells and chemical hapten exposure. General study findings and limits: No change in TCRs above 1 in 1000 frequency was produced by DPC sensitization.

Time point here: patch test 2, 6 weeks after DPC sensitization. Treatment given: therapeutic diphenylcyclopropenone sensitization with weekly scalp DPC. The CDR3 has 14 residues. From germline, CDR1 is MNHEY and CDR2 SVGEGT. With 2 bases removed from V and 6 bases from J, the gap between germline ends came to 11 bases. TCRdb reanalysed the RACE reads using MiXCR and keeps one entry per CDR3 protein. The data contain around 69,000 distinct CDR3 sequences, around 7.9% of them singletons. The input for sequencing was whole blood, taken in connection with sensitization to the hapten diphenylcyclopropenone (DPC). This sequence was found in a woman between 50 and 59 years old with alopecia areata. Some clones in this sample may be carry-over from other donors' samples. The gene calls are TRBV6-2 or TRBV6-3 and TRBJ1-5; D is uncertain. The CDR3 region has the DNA TGTGCCAGCAGTTACGGAGGGCAGAGTCAGCCCCAGCATTTT. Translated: CASSYGGQSQPQHF.